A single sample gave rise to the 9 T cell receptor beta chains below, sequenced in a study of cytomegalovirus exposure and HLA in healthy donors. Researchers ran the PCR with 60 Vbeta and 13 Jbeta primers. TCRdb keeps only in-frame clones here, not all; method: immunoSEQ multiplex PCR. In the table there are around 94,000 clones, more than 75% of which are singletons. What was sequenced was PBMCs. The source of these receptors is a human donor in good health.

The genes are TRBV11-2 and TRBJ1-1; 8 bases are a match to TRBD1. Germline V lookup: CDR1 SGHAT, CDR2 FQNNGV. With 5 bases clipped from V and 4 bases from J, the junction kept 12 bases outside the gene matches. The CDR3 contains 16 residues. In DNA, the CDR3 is TGTGCCAGCAGCCACTCCCTTCTCAGGGGGCCCACTGAAGCTTTCTTT. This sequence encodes CASSHSLLRGPTEAFF.

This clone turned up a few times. This CDR3 is CASSLGTGLNTEAFF. The CDR3 coding sequence is TGCGCCAGCAGTCTGGGGACAGGGCTGAACACTGAAGCTTTCTTT. This chain joins TRBV5-1 and TRBJ1-1; TRBD1 matches 9 bases. V lost 5 bases, J lost 0 bases, and 5 bases stayed unmatched. Germline lookup yields CDR1 SGHRS and CDR2 YFSETQ. The CDR3 is 15 amino acids.

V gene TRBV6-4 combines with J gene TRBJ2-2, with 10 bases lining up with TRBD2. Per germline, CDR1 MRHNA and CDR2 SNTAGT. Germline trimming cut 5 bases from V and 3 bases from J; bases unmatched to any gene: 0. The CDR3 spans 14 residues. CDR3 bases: TGTGCCAGCAGTAGCGGGGGGGACACCGGGGAGCTGTTTTTT. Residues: CASSSGGDTGELFF.

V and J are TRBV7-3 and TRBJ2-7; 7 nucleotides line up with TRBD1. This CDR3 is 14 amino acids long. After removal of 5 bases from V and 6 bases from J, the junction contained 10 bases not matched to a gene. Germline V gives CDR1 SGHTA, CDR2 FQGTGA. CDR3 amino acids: CASSLYQTGSEQYF. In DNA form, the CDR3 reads TGTGCCAGCAGCCTCTACCAGACAGGGTCCGAGCAGTACTTC.

CDR3 residues: CASSPGRAQGNEKLFF. The CDR3 bases are TGTGCCAGCTCACCCGGGAGGGCGCAGGGTAATGAAAAACTGTTTTTT. V usage is TRBV18 and J usage is TRBJ1-4, with a tentative D call TRBD1 (5 bases). This CDR3 is built from 16 residues. CDR1 and CDR2 from the germline V gene are KGHSH and LQKENI. V dropped 3 bases and J dropped 4 bases, with 15 bases sitting between them.

The CDR3 protein is CASSLGRTKNIQYF. The CDR3 nucleotides are TGTGCCAGCAGCTTAGGGCGGACCAAAAACATTCAGTACTTC. This rearrangement joins TRBV7-2 to TRBJ2-4; no firm D call. V shed 1 base and J shed 2 bases, with 6 bases lying between them. This CDR3 is 14 amino acids long. The germline V gene encodes CDR1 SGHTA and CDR2 FQGNSA.

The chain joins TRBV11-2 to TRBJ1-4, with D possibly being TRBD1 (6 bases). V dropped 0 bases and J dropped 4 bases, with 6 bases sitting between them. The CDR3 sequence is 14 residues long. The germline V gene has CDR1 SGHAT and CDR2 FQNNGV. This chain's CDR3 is CASSLDRGNEKLFF. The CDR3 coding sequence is TGTGCCAGCAGCTTAGACAGGGGTAATGAAAAACTGTTTTTT.

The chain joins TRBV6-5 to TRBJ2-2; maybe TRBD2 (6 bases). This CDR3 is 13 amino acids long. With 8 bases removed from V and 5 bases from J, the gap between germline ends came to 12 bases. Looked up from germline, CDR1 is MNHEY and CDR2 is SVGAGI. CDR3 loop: CASQAGRTGELFF. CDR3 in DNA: TGTGCCAGCCAGGCAGGGAGGACCGGGGAGCTGTTTTTT.

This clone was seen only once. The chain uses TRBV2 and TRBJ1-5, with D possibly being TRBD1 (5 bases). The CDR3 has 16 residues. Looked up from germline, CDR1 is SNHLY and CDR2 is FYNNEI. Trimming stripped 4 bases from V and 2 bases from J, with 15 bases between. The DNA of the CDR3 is TGTGCCAGCAGTGGCGGGACTGAACGAGGCAATCAGCCCCAGCATTTT. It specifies CASSGGTERGNQPQHF.